This is a list of T cell receptor beta chains from one sample in a study of a mutant IDH1 vaccine in newly diagnosed glioma. The table came from immunoSEQ multiplex PCR; TCRdb's copy has only in-frame clones and leaves some out. The data show roughly 16,000 clones, about 77% seen once. The sequencing used PBMCs, collected from a glioma patient treated with radiotherapy, temozolomide or both. The source of these receptors is a man in his forties with glioma. CDR3s include the opening cysteine and the closing phenylalanine or tryptophan.

TRBV5-5	TRBJ1-3	CASSPTVSGNTIYF
TRBV11-1	TRBJ2-1	CASSLAKLAGGHEQFF
TRBV7-2	TRBJ2-5	CASSQGQIQETQYF
TRBV13	TRBJ2-7	CASSLGSQYEQYF
TRBV29-1	TRBJ2-7	CSVEDRGPSSGEQYF
TRBV30	TRBJ1-1	CAWIPRPRGRPYTEAFF
TRBV9	TRBJ2-3	CASSVLTANTDTQYF
TRBV5-4	TRBJ2-2	CASSLRGNGELFF
TRBV7-9	TRBJ1-2	CASTPNRGEGYTF
TRBV7-2	TRBJ1-2	CASSPGGDYGYTF
TRBV7-2	TRBJ2-3	CASSLGSRGADTQYF
TRBV7-6	TRBJ2-3	CASSPRTSGSMAQYF
TRBV30	TRBJ1-5	CAWSRGGYSNQPQHF
TRBV27	TRBJ1-1	CASSLTGIGNTEAFF
TRBV7-8	TRBJ1-1	CASSLSDSKNTEAFF
TRBV5-1	TRBJ2-3	CASKWSQGTDTQYF
TRBV10-1	TRBJ2-2	CASTTSGNSGELFF
TRBV5-6	TRBJ2-5	CASSFQGRQETQYF
TRBV5-4	TRBJ1-2	CASTSGASNYGYTF
TRBV5-8	TRBJ1-1	CASRLGLGVDTEAFF
TRBV27	TRBJ2-1	CASSPNSGIHPGFF
TRBV5-8	TRBJ1-2	CASSSDRHYGYTF
TRBV7-9	TRBJ1-4	CASSLGQNEKLFF
TRBV9	TRBJ1-1	CASSVVQTYTEAFF
TRBV11-2	TRBJ2-7	CASSPLGGARVVQYF
TRBV28	TRBJ2-2	CASTQARNTGELFF
TRBV6-4	TRBJ2-5	CASSPRHGETQYF
TRBV5-6	TRBJ2-3	CASSLGARDSVRDTQYF
TRBV19	TRBJ1-4	CASSGAITNEKLFF
TRBV5-1	TRBJ2-3	CASSFPGTSGSTDTQYF
TRBV27	TRBJ2-2	CASSSYRAGAAGELFF
TRBV4-1	TRBJ2-4	CASSQDRTGGGFSDIQYF
TRBV9	TRBJ1-5	CASSDGTGAYSNQPQHF
TRBV6-1	TRBJ2-3	CASSPRTGTDTQYF
TRBV5-5	TRBJ1-2	CASSTPQKLNGYTF
TRBV25-1	TRBJ2-1	CASSDWTSGYNEQFF
TRBV6-1	TRBJ2-3	CASSEGNTDTQYF
TRBV11-2	TRBJ2-6	CASSSHPRGSSGANVLTF
TRBV19	TRBJ1-4	CATRQGGNEKLFF
TRBV11-3	TRBJ2-1	CASSPVAGGSSYNEQFF
TRBV4-3	TRBJ2-1	CASSQDSTPGLAGSPSYNEQFF
TRBV6-6	TRBJ1-2	CASSSTGRGGYTF